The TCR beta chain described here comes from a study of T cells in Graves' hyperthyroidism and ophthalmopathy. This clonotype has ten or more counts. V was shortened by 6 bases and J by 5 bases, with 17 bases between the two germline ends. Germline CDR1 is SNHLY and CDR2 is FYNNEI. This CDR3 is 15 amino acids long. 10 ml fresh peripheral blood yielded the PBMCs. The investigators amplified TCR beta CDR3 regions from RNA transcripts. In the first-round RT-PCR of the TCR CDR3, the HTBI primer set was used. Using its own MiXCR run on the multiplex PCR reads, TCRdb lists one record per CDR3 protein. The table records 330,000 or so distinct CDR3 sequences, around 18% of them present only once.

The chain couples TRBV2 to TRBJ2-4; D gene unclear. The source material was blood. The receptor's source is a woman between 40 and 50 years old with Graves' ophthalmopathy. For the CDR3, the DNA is TGTGCCAGCAGGGAGAGAGTGAGAGCTGAAAACATTCAGTACTTC. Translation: CASRERVRAENIQYF.